The sequence of this TCR beta chain was determined in a study of blood T cell repertoires in COVID-19 (dated by TCRdb to between 2020 and 2021). Study-level background: Collaborator samples came from the United States, Italy and Spain and covered acute and convalescent phases of COVID-19. Subjects who had been exposed to COVID-19, were actively infected with it, or had recovered from it provided the deeply sampled blood TCRbeta repertoires that made up the dataset. The repertoires were released in a freely available public database meant as a resource for research on the immune response to SARS-CoV-2. Nearly every sample came with metadata listing a de-identified subject ID, COVID-19 status, age in years and sex. The material from the prospective study consisted of cDNA or gDNA derived from T cells, B-cell-depleted T cells, or PBMCs. Samples were obtained from the ongoing ImmuneRACE study (first 160 participants) and from 950 to 1,500 subjects provided by 6 global collaborators. Where available, HLA class I and class II types were taken from metadata supplied by the sample provider and were not determined by assay-based typing. Broader findings and caveats from the paper: Clinical and demographic metadata were provided uncurated, with the amount varying by source and participant.

Each collaborating institution followed its own protocols to collect whole blood in K2EDTA tubes. For TCRbeta analysis, collaborators shipped samples in one of three forms: frozen whole blood, isolated PBMCs, or DNA extracted from either of those sample types. V is trimmed back by 4 bases and J by 0 bases, and the junction contains 4 bases that no gene match accounts for. Including the terminal cysteine and phenylalanine, the CDR3 comprises 15 residues. Left in the record is the CDR3 DNA by itself, 45 bases read in frame from the first base. The germline V gene supplies CDR1 SGHRS and CDR2 YFSETQ. The immunoSEQ Assay, a bias-controlled multiplex PCR, was used to amplify TCRbeta CDR3 regions from genomic DNA. Processing in the source paper ran as follows. Within the assay, amplification of reference gene primers was used to estimate how many nucleated cells each sample contained. To quantify the absolute abundance of each unique TCRbeta CDR3 rearrangement, sequence reads were collapsed and filtered. For each sample, productive Simpson clonality was calculated as the square root of Simpson's diversity index across productive rearrangements. TCRdb took over this immuneACCESS table, retaining in-frame rearrangements with V and J assigned. Such tables are incomplete; in checked studies, under half of the missing clones stem from an unresolved V gene, and the remainder is unexplained. The V and J calls and the clone size are those of that table, but D and trimming were determined from the DNA. Recorded for this sample are about 70,000 clones; more than 80% of them occurred a single time. Approximately 5.1% of the sample rests with the top ten.

On this clone itself: Its antigen is not yet known. Per-base quality was not reported, and no clone a single base away is much larger than it.

Sequencing was done on a sample of peripheral blood. This TCR derives from a woman of 80 years or more with active or convalescent COVID-19. The chain links TRBV5-1 with TRBJ1-1; TRBD1 fits 9 bases in the junction. The DNA sequence is TGCGCCAGCAGCGCGGGACAGGGACTGAACACTGAAGCTTTCTTT. Its product reads: CASSAGQGLNTEAFF.